In its sample, the clone carrying this T cell receptor beta chain was seen many times. Its antigen is still unknown. The study enrolled patients aged 18 to 65 with newly diagnosed hyperthyroidism of under 2 months' duration. Uncontrolled infection, other autoimmune disease, pregnancy or lactation led to exclusion. Blood was drawn at first hyperthyroidism diagnosis, before any ophthalmopathy symptoms. The data were taken from a study of T cells in Graves' hyperthyroidism and ophthalmopathy. Study-wide findings and caveats: Blood also showed most of the thyroid clonotypes that were expanded above 0.001.

RNA transcripts gave rise to amplified TCR beta CDR3 regions. An initial round of RT-PCR targeting the TCR CDR3 relied on the HTBI primer set. TCRdb re-analysed the multiplex PCR reads in MiXCR, keeping a single row per CDR3 protein. The sample holds around 350,000 distinct CDR3 sequences, 15% to 18% seen once. This CDR3 is built from 17 residues. V shed 5 bases and J 4 bases; nucleotides not matched to a gene: 12. This chain uses TRBV12-3 or TRBV12-4 with TRBJ2-1; 9 bases line up with TRBD1. The TCR was taken from a woman under 30 with Graves' hyperthyroidism that later progressed to Graves' ophthalmopathy. Sequences were obtained from blood. The CDR3 DNA sequence: TGTGCCAGCAGTCCCACCCCGGGGGACAGGGATTACAATGAGCAGTTCTTC. Amino acids: CASSPTPGDRDYNEQFF.